This T cell receptor (beta chain) originates from a study of cytomegalovirus exposure and HLA in healthy donors. Details on this clone: No antigen is known for it.

Findings of the study overall: CMV antigen specificity of three CMV-associated chains was confirmed in vitro.

Vbeta (60) and Jbeta (13) primers were used in the PCR. Sequencing was performed with immunoSEQ multiplex PCR; in TCRdb, only in-frame clones are kept and a portion is missing. In the table there are over 150,000 clones, around four fifths of which are singletons. Sequenced: PBMCs. The clonotype comes from a woman in her forties or fifties in good health and CMV-seropositive.

The CDR3 DNA reads TGTGCCAGCAGCCGAGGGAATGCCCGTGAGCAGTACTTC. Protein sequence: CASSRGNAREQYF. V and J are TRBV9 and TRBJ2-7, with D perhaps matching TRBD2 (5 bases). The CDR3 runs 13 residues. Germline CDR1 reads SGDLS; CDR2 reads YYNGEE. V dropped 4 bases and J dropped 7 bases, with 15 bases sitting between them.